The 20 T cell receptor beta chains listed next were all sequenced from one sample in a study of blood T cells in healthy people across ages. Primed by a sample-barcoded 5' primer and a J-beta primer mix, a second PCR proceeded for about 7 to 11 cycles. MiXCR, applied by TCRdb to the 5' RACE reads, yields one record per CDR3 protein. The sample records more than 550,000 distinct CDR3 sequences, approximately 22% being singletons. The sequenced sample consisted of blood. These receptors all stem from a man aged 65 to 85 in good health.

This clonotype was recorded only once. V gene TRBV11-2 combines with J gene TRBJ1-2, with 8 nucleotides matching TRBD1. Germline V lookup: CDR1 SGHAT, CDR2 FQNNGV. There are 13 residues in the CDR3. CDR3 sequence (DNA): TGTGCATCCAGGGGGCGCTTAGCGGATGGCTACACCTTC. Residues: CASRGRLADGYTF.

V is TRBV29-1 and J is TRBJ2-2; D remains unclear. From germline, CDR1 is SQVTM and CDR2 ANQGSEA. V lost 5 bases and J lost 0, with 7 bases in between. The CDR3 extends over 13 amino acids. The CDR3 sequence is CSVRATNTGELFF. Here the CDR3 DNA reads TGCAGCGTTCGGGCTACGAACACCGGGGAGCTGTTTTTT.

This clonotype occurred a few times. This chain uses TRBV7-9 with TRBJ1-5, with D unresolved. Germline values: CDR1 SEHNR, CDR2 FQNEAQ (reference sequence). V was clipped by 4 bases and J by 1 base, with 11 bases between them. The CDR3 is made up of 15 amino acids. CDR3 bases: TGTGCCAGCAGCTCCCTCCCGGGGAGCAATCAGCCCCAGCATTTT. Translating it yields CASSSLPGSNQPQHF.

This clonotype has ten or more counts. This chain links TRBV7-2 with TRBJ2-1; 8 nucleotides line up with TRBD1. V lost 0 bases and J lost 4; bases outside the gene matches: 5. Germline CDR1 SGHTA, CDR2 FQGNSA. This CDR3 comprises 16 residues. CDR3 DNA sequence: TGTGCCAGCAGCTTAGCATCCGGGACAGGATACAATGAGCAGTTCTTC. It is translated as CASSLASGTGYNEQFF.

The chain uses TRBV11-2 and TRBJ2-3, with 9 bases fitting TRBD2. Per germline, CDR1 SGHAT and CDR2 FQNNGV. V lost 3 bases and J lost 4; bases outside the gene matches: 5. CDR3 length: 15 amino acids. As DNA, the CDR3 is TGTGCCAGCAGCTTGAGGCGGGGGGGCCCAGATACGCAGTATTTT. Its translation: CASSLRRGGPDTQYF.

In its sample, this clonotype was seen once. CDR3 loop: CASSVGRFTDTQYF. In DNA, the CDR3 is TGTGCCAGCAGCGTGGGCAGGTTCACAGATACGCAGTATTTT. This rearrangement joins TRBV9 to TRBJ2-3, with no clear D. Germline CDR1 SGDLS, CDR2 YYNGEE. Trimming shortened V by 2 bases and J by 2 bases, and 9 bases separated the two germline ends. This CDR3 region has 14 residues.

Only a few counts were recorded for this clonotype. CDR3 sequence (DNA): TGTGCCAGCGGGGAGGCGTATTACGAGCAGTACTTC. Residues: CASGEAYYEQYF. The chain links TRBV6-6 to TRBJ2-7; D might be TRBD2 (6 bases). Germline loops: CDR1 MNHNY, CDR2 SVGAGI (reference sequence). Between the trimmed V and J ends, which lost 8 bases and 4 bases, there was a span of 12 bases. The CDR3 length is 12 residues.

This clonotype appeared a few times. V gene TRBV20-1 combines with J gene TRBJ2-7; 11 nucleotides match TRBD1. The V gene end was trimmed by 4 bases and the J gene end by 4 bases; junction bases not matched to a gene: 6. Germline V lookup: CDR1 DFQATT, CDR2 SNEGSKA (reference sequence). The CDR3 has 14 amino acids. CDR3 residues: CSATRTGGSYEQYF. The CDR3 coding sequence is TGCAGTGCTACACGGACAGGGGGCTCTTACGAGCAGTACTTC.

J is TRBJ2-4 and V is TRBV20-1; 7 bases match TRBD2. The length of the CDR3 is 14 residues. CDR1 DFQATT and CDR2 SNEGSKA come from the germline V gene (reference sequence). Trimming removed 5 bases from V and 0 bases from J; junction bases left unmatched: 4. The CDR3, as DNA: TGCAGTGCTGGGGAGGGACTAGCCAAAAACATTCAGTACTTC. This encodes CSAGEGLAKNIQYF.

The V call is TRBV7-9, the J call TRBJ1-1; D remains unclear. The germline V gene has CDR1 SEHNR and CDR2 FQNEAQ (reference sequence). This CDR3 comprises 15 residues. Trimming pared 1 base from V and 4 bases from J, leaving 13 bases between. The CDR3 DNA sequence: TGTGCCAGCAGCTTAGAATTCGGGCCCTCCACTGAAGCTTTCTTT. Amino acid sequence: CASSLEFGPSTEAFF. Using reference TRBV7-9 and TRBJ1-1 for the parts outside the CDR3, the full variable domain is DTGVSQNPRHKITKRGQNVTFRCDPISEHNRLYWYRQTLGQGPEFLTYFQNEAQLEKSRLLSDRFSAERPKGSFSTLEIQRTEQGDSAMYLCASSLEFGPSTEAFFGQGTRLTVV.

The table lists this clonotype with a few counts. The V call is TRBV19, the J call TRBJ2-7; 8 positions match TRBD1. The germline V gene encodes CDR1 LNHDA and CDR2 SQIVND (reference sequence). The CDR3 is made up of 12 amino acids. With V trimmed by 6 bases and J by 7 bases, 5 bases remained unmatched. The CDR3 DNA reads TGTGCCAGTAGCACAGGGGGTGGAGAGCAGTACGTC. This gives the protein CASSTGGGEQYV.

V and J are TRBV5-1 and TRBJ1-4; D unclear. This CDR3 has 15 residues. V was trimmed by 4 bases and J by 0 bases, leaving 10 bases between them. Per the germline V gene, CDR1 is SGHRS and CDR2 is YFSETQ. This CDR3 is CASSLTSATNEKLFF. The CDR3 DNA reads TGCGCCAGCAGCCTGACTTCGGCAACTAATGAAAAACTGTTTTTT. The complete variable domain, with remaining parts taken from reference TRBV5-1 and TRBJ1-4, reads KAGVTQTPRYLIKTRGQQVTLSCSPISGHRSVSWYQQTPGQGLQFLFEYFSETQRNKGNFPGRFSGRQFSNSRSEMNVSTLELGDSALYLCASSLTSATNEKLFFGSGTQLSVL.

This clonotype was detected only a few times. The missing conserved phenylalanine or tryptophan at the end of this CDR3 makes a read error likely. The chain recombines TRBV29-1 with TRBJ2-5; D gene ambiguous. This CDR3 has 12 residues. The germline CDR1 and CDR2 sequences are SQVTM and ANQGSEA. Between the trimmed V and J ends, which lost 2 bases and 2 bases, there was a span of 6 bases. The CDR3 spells CSVEPVQETQYL. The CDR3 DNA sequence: TGCAGCGTTGAACCCGTACAAGAGACCCAGTACCTC.

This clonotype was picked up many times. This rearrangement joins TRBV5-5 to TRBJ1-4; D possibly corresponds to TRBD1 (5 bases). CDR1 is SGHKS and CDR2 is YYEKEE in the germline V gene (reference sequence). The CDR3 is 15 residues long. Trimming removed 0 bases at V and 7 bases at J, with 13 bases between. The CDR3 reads CASSLGPGEVEKLFF. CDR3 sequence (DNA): TGTGCCAGCAGCTTGGGGCCGGGGGAGGTTGAAAAACTGTTTTTT.

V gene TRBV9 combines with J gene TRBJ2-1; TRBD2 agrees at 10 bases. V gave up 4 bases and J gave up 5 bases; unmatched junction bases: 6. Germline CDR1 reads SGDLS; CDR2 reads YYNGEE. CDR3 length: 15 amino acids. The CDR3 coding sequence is TGTGCCAGCAGCTCGAGCGGGAGGGCAAACAATGAGCAGTTCTTC. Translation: CASSSSGRANNEQFF.

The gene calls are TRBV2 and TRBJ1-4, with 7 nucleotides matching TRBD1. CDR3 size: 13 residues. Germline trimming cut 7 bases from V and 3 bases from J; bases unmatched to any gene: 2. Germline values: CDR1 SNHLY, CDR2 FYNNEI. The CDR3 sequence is CASKGASNEKLFF. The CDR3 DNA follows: TGTGCCAGCAAGGGGGCATCTAATGAAAAACTGTTTTTT.

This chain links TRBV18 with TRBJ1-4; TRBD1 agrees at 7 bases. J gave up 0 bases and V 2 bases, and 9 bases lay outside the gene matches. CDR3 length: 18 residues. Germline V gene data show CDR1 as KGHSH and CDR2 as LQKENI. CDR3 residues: CASSPLGGTAATNEKLFF. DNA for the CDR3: TGTGCCAGCTCACCATTAGGGGGGACAGCCGCAACTAATGAAAAACTGTTTTTT.

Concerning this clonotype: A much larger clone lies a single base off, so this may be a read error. CDR3 in DNA: TGTGTCAGCAGTAACACAGATACGCAGTATTTT. This codes for CVSSNTDTQYF. The V call is TRBV6-5, the J call TRBJ2-3; D ambiguous. The CDR3 loop spans 11 amino acids. Germline CDR1 reads MNHEY; CDR2 reads SVGAGI.

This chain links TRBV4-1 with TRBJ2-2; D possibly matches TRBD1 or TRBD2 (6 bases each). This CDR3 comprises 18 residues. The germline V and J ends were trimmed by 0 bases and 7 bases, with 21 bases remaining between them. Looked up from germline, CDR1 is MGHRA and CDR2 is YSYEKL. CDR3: CASSQDPFGGQQGGELFF. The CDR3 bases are TGCGCCAGCAGCCAAGATCCCTTCGGGGGTCAACAGGGCGGGGAGCTGTTTTTT.

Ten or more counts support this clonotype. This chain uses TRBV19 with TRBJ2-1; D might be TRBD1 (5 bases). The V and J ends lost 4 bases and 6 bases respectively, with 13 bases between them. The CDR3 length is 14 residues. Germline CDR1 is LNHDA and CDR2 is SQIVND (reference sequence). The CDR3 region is CASSTPGRGNEQFF. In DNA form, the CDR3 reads TGTGCCAGTAGTACCCCAGGGCGCGGCAATGAGCAGTTCTTC.